This TCR beta chain was sequenced in a study of shared clonotypes between healthy human individuals. Study-level points and caveats: Only blood samples were collected, and tissue repertoires likely differ. When compared with the clonotypes that were shared by all four sorted-subset donors, the non-shared clonotypes turned out to have lower generation probabilities.

As regards this clone: Its antigen is still unknown.

Trimming took 0 bases from V and 6 from J; bases not matched to a gene: 2. This CDR3 is 14 amino acids long. The germline V gene encodes CDR1 SGHRS and CDR2 YFSETQ. Several immunoSEQ 96-well plates shared each subset's DNA, each plate a replicate. Repertoires were generated with immunoSEQ multiplex PCR, while TCRdb's copy carries only in-frame clones and drops some. The sample carries more than 150,000 clones, over 50% recorded once. V is TRBV5-1 and J is TRBJ1-5; 8 nucleotides align to TRBD1. The source of this sequence is a man younger than 40 in good health. The sample consisted of memory CD4+ T cells sorted from blood. The subset was: CD45RA-negative fraction. CDR3 sequence reads: CASSLAQGGQPQHF. In nucleotides, the CDR3 is TGCGCCAGCAGCTTGGCACAGGGGGGTCAGCCCCAGCATTTT.